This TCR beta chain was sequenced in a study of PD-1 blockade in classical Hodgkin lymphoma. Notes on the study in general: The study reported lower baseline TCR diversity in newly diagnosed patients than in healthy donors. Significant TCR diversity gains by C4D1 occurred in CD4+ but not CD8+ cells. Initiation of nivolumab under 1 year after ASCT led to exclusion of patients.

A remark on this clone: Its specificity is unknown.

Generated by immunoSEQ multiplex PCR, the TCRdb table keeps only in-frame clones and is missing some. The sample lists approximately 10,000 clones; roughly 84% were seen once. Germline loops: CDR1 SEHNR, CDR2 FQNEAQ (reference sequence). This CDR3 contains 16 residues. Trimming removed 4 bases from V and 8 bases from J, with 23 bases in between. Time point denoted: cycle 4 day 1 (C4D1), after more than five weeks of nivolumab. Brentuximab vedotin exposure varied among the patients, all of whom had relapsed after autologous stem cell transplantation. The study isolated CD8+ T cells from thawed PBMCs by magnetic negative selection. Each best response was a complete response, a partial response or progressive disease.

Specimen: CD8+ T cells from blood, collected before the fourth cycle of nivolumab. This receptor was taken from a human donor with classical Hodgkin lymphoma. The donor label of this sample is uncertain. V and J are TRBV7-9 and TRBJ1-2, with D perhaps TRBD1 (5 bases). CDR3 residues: CASSSPVGRVGEGYTF. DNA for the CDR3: TGTGCCAGCAGCTCCCCCGTGGGACGAGTTGGGGAGGGCTACACCTTC.